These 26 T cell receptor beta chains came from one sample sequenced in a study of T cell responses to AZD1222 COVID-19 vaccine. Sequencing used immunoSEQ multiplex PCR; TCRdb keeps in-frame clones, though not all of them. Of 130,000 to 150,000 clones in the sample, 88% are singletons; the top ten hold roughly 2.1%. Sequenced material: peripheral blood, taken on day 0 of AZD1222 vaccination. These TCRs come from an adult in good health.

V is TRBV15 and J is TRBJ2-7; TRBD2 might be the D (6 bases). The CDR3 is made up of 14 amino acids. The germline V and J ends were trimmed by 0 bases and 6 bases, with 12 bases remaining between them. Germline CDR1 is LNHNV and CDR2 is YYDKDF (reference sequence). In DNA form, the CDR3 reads TGTGCCACCAGCAGAGAGTTACGGGGAGGCGAGCAGTACTTC. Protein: CATSRELRGGEQYF.

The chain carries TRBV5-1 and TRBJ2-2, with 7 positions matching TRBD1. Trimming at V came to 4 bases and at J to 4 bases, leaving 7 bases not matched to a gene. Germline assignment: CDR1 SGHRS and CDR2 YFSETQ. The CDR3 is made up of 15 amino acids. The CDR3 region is CASSPKTGVTGELFF. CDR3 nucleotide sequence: TGCGCCAGCAGCCCTAAAACAGGGGTCACCGGGGAGCTGTTTTTT.

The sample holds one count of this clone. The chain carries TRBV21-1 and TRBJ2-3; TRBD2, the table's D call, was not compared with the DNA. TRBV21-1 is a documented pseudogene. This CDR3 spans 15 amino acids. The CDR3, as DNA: TGTGCCAGCACCCGACTAGCGGGAGCCTCGGATACGCAGTATTTT. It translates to CASTRLAGASDTQYF.

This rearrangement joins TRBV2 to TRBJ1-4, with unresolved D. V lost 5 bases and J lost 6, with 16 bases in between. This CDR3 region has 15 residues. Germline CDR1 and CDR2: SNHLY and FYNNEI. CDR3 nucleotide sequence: TGTGCCAGCAGTCCCCCCGCCGGGGAATATGAAAAACTGTTTTTT. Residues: CASSPPAGEYEKLFF.

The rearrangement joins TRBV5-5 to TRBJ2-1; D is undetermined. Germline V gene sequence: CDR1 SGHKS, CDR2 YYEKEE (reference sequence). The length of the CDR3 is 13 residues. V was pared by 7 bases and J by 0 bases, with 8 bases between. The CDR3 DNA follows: TGTGCCAGCCTAAGGTACTCCTACAATGAGCAGTTCTTC. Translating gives CASLRYSYNEQFF.

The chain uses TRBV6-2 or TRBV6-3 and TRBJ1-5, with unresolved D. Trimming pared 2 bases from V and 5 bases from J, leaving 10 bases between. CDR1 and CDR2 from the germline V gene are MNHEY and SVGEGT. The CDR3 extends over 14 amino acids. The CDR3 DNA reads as TGTGCCAGCAGTTACCTAGGAAGGGATCAGCCCCAGCATTTT. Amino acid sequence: CASSYLGRDQPQHF.

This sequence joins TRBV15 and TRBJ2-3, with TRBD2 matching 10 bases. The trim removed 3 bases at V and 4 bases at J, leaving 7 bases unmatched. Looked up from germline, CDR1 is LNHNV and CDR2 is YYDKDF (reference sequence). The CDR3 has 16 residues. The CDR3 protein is CATSRELAGRADTQYF. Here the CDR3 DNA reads TGTGCCACCAGCAGGGAACTAGCGGGAAGAGCAGATACGCAGTATTTT.

CDR3 loop: CASSLGSGGDGGELFF. For the CDR3, the DNA is TGTGCCAGCAGCTTAGGGTCGGGAGGAGATGGCGGGGAGCTGTTTTTT. The chain joins TRBV11-1 to TRBJ2-2, with 7 bases fitting TRBD2. In germline, CDR1 is SGHAT, CDR2 FQDESV (reference sequence). This CDR3 is built from 16 residues. The trim removed 1 base at V and 7 bases at J, leaving 9 bases unmatched.

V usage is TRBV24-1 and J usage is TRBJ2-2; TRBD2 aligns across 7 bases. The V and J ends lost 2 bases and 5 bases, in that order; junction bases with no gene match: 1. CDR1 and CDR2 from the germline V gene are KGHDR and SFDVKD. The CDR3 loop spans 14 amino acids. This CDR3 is CATSDWGGTGELFF. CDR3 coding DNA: TGTGCCACCAGTGATTGGGGGGGTACCGGGGAGCTGTTTTTT.

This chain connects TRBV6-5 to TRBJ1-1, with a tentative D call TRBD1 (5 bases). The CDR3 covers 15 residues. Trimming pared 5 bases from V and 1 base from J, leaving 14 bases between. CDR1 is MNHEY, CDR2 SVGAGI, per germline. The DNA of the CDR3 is TGTGCCAGCAGTCAGACCGGGACGGCGAACACTGAAGCTTTCTTT. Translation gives CASSQTGTANTEAFF.

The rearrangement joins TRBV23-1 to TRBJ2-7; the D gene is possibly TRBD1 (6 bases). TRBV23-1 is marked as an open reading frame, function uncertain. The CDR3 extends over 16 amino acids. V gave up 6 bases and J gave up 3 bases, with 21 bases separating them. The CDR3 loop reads CASSLLPDRENYEQYF. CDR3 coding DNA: TGCGCCAGCAGCCTCCTCCCGGACAGAGAAAACTACGAGCAGTACTTC.

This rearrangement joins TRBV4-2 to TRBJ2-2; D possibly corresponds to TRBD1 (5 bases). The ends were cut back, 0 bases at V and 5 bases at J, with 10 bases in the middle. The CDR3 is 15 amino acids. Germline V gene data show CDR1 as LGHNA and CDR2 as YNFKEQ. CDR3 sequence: CASSQELRGTGELFF. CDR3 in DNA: TGTGCCAGCAGCCAAGAATTAAGGGGTACCGGGGAGCTGTTTTTT.

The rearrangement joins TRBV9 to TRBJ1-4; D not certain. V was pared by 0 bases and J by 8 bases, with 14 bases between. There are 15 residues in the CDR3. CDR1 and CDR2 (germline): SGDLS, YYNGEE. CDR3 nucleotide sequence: TGTGCCAGCAGCGTAGGGGCGTTAAGATACGAAAAACTGTTTTTT. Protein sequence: CASSVGALRYEKLFF.

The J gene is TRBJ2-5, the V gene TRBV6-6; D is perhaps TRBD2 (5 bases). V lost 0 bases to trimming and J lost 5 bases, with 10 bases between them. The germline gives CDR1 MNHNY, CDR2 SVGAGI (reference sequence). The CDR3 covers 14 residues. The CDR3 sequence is CASSYSRVGETQYF. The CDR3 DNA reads TGTGCCAGCAGTTACTCGCGGGTTGGGGAGACCCAGTACTTC.

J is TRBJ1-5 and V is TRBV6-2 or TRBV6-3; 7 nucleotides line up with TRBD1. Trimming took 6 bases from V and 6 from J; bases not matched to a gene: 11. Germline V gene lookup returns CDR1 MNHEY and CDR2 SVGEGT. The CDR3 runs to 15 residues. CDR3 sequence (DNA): TGTGCCAGCAGCCTAACAGGGGCGGCGGGTCAGCCCCAGCATTTT. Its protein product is CASSLTGAAGQPQHF.

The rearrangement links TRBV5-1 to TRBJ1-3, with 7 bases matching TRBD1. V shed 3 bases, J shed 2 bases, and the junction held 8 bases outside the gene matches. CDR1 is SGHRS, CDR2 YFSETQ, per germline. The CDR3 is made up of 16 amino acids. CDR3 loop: CASSSTGASAGNTIYF. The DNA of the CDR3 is TGCGCCAGCAGCTCAACAGGGGCCTCCGCTGGAAACACCATATATTTT.

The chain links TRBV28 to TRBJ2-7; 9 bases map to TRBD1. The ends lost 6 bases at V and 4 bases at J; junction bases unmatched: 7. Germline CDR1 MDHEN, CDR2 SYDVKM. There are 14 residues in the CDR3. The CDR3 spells CASRPGTGLYEQYF. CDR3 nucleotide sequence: TGTGCCAGCAGGCCCGGGACAGGGTTATACGAGCAGTACTTC.

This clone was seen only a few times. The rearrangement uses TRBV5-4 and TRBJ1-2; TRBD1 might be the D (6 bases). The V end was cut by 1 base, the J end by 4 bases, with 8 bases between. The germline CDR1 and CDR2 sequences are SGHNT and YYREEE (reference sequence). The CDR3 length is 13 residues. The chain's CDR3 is CASSLSRGYGYTF. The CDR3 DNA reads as TGTGCCAGCAGCTTGTCCAGGGGCTATGGCTACACCTTC.

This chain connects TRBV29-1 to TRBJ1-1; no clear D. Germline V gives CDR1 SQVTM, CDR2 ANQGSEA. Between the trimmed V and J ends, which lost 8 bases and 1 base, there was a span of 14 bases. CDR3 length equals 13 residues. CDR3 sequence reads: CSTILRKNTEAFF. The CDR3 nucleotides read TGCAGCACCATTCTCAGGAAGAACACTGAAGCTTTCTTT. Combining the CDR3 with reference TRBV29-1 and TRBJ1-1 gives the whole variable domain SAVISQKPSRDICQRGTSLTIQCQVDSQVTMMFWYRQQPGQSLTLIATANQGSEATYESGFVIDKFPISRPNLTFSTLTVSNMSPEDSSIYLCSTILRKNTEAFFGQGTRLTVV.

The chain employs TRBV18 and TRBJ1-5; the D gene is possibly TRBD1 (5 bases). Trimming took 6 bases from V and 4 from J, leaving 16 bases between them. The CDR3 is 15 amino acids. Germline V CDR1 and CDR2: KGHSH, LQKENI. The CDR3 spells CASSPRGTRNQPQHF. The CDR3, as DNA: TGTGCCAGCTCCCCCCGGGGGACCCGTAATCAGCCCCAGCATTTT.

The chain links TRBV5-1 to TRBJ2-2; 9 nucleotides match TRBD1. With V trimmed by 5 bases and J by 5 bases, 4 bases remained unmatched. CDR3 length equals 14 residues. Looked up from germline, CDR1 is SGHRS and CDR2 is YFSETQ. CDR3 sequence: CASRPGQGTGELFF. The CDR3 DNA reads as TGCGCCAGCAGACCGGGACAGGGTACCGGGGAGCTGTTTTTT.

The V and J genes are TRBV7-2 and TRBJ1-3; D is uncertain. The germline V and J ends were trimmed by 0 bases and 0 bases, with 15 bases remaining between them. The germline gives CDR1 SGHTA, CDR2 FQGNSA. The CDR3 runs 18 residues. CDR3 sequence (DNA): TGTGCCAGCAGCTTAGCGCTGGGTCCGGGAAGCTCTGGAAACACCATATATTTT. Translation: CASSLALGPGSSGNTIYF.

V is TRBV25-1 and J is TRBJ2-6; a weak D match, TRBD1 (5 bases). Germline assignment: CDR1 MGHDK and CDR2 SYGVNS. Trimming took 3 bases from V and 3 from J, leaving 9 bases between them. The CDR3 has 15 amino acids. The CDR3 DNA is TGTGCCAGCAGTGACAGGGTCGGTGGGGCCAACGTCCTGACTTTC. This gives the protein CASSDRVGGANVLTF.

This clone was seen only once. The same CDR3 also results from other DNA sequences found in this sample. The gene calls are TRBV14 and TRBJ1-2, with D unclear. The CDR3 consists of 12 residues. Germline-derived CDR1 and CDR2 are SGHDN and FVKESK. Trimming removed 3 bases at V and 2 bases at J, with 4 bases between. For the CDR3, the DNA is TGTGCCAGCAGCCAGGCCAACTATGGCTACACCTTC. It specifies CASSQANYGYTF.

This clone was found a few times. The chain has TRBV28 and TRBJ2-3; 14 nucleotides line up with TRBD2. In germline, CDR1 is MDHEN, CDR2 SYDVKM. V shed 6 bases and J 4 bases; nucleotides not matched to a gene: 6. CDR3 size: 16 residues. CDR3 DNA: TGTGCCAGCAGCTCCGGACTAGCGGGGGGCGCAGATACGCAGTATTTT. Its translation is CASSSGLAGGADTQYF.

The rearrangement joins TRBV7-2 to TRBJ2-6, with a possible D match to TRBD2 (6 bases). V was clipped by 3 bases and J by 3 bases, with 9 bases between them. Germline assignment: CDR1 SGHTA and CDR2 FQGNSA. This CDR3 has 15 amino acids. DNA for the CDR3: TGTGCCAGCAGCTTGGGACTCTTTGGGGCCAACGTCCTGACTTTC. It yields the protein CASSLGLFGANVLTF.